Listed here is a single T cell receptor beta chain. Its target is not known. The data derive from a study of cytomegalovirus exposure and HLA in healthy donors. Whole-study findings and limits: 150 or so TCR beta chains were listed as cytomegalovirus-associated.

This CDR3 comprises 14 residues. CDR1 and CDR2 (germline): MDHEN, SYDVKM. The germline V and J ends were trimmed by 5 bases and 14 bases, with 19 bases remaining between them. Generated by immunoSEQ multiplex PCR, the TCRdb table keeps only in-frame clones and is missing some. Of 100,000 to 150,000 clones in the sample, 75% to 90% were seen once. The sample was PBMCs. The sequence came from a woman aged 18-29 years in good health and CMV-seronegative. V gene TRBV28 combines with J gene TRBJ1-6; a possible D gene is TRBD1 (5 bases). The CDR3 loop is CASSPREGPLALHF. In DNA, the CDR3 is TGTGCCAGCAGTCCCCGGGAGGGACCTCTGGCCCTCCACTTT.